Below, 9 T cell receptor beta chains from the same sample are listed, as sequenced in a study of T cells after posttransplantation cyclophosphamide. Repertoires were generated with immunoSEQ multiplex PCR, while TCRdb's copy carries only in-frame clones and drops some. The sample was found to contain approximately 35,000 clones, and every one recurs. Sequencing was done on a sample of PBMCs. Receptor source: a girl aged 5 to 17 in good health, CMV-negative, and a related stem cell transplant donor.

The table lists this clone with many counts. The chain carries TRBV6-5 and TRBJ2-7, with 9 bases matching TRBD1. The V gene's germline CDR1 is MNHEY and CDR2 SVGAGI. This CDR3 region has 13 residues. V gave up 7 bases and J gave up 6 bases; unmatched junction bases: 7. The CDR3 bases are TGTGCCAGCACCCGGACAGGGGCAGGCGAGCAGTACTTC. Translated: CASTRTGAGEQYF.

This clone occurred a few times. The V call is TRBV2, the J call TRBJ2-5; 9 bases are a match to TRBD2. This CDR3 region has 15 residues. The V gene's germline CDR1 is SNHLY and CDR2 FYNNEI. Trimming took 8 bases from V and 3 from J; bases not matched to a gene: 10. The CDR3 DNA sequence: TGTGCCAGCGGGAATGGGGCTAGCGGGGAAGAGACCCAGTACTTC. This encodes CASGNGASGEETQYF.

This clone was counted between two and nine times. The CDR3 protein is CASSSLTNNEQFF. CDR3 in DNA: TGCGCCAGCAGCTCCTTAACTAACAATGAGCAGTTCTTC. The rearrangement uses TRBV5-1 and TRBJ2-1; D is undetermined. V gave up 3 bases and J gave up 5 bases, with 9 bases separating them. This CDR3 comprises 13 residues. Germline values: CDR1 SGHRS, CDR2 YFSETQ.

This clone was counted many times. DNA for the CDR3: TGTGCCAGCAGCCGGGGGGAAGGGACCTACGAGCAGTACTTC. Its translation is CASSRGEGTYEQYF. This chain links TRBV5-5 with TRBJ2-7; TRBD2 aligns across 7 bases. CDR3 size: 14 residues. Germline CDR1 reads SGHKS; CDR2 reads YYEKEE (reference sequence). Unmatched junction bases numbered 6, after V lost 4 bases and J lost 2 bases.

This clone was detected many times. The V call is TRBV9, the J call TRBJ1-1; D ambiguous. The CDR3 has 15 amino acids. V dropped 0 bases and J dropped 0 bases, with 9 bases sitting between them. Germline V gene sequence: CDR1 SGDLS, CDR2 YYNGEE. The CDR3 bases are TGTGCCAGCAGCGTAGACCCCTATATGAACACTGAAGCTTTCTTT. As protein: CASSVDPYMNTEAFF.

This clone occurred a few times. The chain links TRBV18 to TRBJ1-2; the D is unclear. V lost 3 bases, J lost 4 bases, and 12 bases lay in between. In germline, CDR1 is KGHSH, CDR2 LQKENI. The CDR3 covers 14 residues. This CDR3 reads CASSPFPESYGYTF. CDR3 bases: TGTGCCAGCTCACCCTTTCCGGAGAGCTATGGCTACACCTTC.

This clone is medium-sized in the sample. The genes are TRBV19 and TRBJ2-2, with 8 positions matching TRBD2. Germline loops: CDR1 LNHDA, CDR2 SQIVND (reference sequence). The CDR3 totals 13 residues. V lost 3 bases, J lost 7 bases, and 1 base stayed unmatched. The CDR3 region is CASSIREGGELFF. For the CDR3, the DNA is TGTGCCAGTAGTATCCGGGAGGGCGGGGAGCTGTTTTTT.

This clone has more than one count but fewer than ten. This rearrangement joins TRBV6-4 to TRBJ2-1, with 11 bases aligning to TRBD2. This CDR3 has 17 residues. CDR1 MRHNA and CDR2 SNTAGT come from the germline V gene. V dropped 5 bases and J dropped 2; count of bases not matched to a gene: 8. CDR3 coding DNA: TGTGCCAGCAGTCATAGCGGGGGGGCCTCGCCCTACAATGAGCAGTTCTTC. This sequence encodes CASSHSGGASPYNEQFF.

This clone was seen ten or more times. The V gene is TRBV18, the J gene TRBJ2-7; 8 bases are shared with TRBD2. V dropped 0 bases and J dropped 6; count of bases not matched to a gene: 4. Germline V gives CDR1 KGHSH, CDR2 LQKENI. The CDR3 is 14 residues long. This chain's CDR3 is CASSPPNGLAEQYF. The CDR3 DNA follows: TGTGCCAGCTCACCACCGAACGGACTAGCCGAGCAGTACTTC. The full variable domain, its missing parts supplied by reference TRBV18 and TRBJ2-7, is NAGVMQNPRHLVRRRGQEARLRCSPMKGHSHVYWYRQLPEEGLKFMVYLQKENIIDESGMPKERFSAEFPKEGPSILRIQQVVRGDSAAYFCASSPPNGLAEQYFGPGTRLTVT.